The 30 T cell receptor beta chains below come from one sample, sequenced in a study of T-cell memory formation after mild COVID-19. MiXCR, run by TCRdb on the 5' RACE reads, gives a single entry per CDR3 protein. Among roughly 47,000 distinct CDR3 sequences listed, approximately 7% were seen once. Sequences were obtained from PBMCs or a T cell subset sorted from them (not recorded which). The origin of the receptors is a man between 18 and 35 years old who had mild COVID-19 (a few samples of this study predate the infection). Cell type and time point are not known.

This clonotype occurred many times. V is TRBV18 and J is TRBJ2-7; the D call may be TRBD1 or TRBD2 (5 bases each). CDR3 size: 20 residues. Germline CDR1 KGHSH, CDR2 LQKENI. Trimming cost V 6 bases and J 0 bases, with 30 bases left between them. The CDR3 is CASSTTGTAPSNQSSYEQYV. The CDR3 DNA follows: TGTGCCAGCTCGACTACCGGGACGGCCCCATCTAACCAGAGCTCCTACGAGCAGTACGTC.

This clonotype was observed a few times. The chain has TRBV4-2 and TRBJ1-4; no definite D call. This CDR3 has 12 amino acids. Germline CDR1 LGHNA, CDR2 YNFKEQ. V was cut by 0 bases and J by 8 bases, with 4 bases left in between. CDR3 coding DNA: TGTGCCAGCAGCCAAGATTGGGAAAAACTGTTTTTT. This gives the protein CASSQDWEKLFF.

V gene TRBV5-1 combines with J gene TRBJ1-6; the D gene is possibly TRBD1 (6 bases). This CDR3 has 15 residues. V was cut by 0 bases and J by 7 bases, with 11 bases left in between. Germline lookup yields CDR1 SGHRS and CDR2 YFSETQ. In DNA form, the CDR3 reads TGCGCCAGCAGCTTGGCGCCAGGGGACAATTCACCCCTCCACTTT. Protein sequence: CASSLAPGDNSPLHF.

The V call is TRBV12-3 or TRBV12-4, the J call TRBJ1-5; a weak D match, TRBD1 (5 bases). V dropped 2 bases and J dropped 8 bases, with 16 bases sitting between them. This CDR3 spans 15 amino acids. The DNA for the CDR3 is TGTGCCAGCAGTTTATTCAGCACAGGTGGGGAGCCCCAGCATTTT. Translating it yields CASSLFSTGGEPQHF.

J is TRBJ2-5 and V is TRBV20-1, with D tentatively TRBD1 (7 bases). In germline, CDR1 is DFQATT, CDR2 SNEGSKA (reference sequence). The CDR3 totals 14 residues. Trimming stripped 5 bases from V and 2 bases from J, with 15 bases between. The CDR3 loop reads CSAGGGAGQETQYF. CDR3 in DNA: TGCAGTGCTGGAGGGGGCGCAGGGCAAGAGACCCAGTACTTC.

The rearrangement joins TRBV7-2 to TRBJ1-3; no definite D call. The V and J ends lost 6 bases and 0 bases respectively, with 9 bases between them. The CDR3 loop spans 14 amino acids. Looked up from germline, CDR1 is SGHTA and CDR2 is FQGNSA. CDR3: CASSRLNSGNTIYF. Here the CDR3 DNA reads TGTGCCAGCAGTCGACTGAACTCTGGAAACACCATATATTTT.

CDR3 sequence reads: CASSPDSRPNYGYTF. DNA for the CDR3: TGCGCCAGCAGCCCGGACAGCCGGCCTAACTATGGCTACACCTTC. This chain connects TRBV5-1 to TRBJ1-2, with D possibly TRBD1 on 6 matching bases. V was shortened by 4 bases and J by 0 bases, with 13 bases between the two germline ends. CDR3 length equals 15 residues. The V gene's germline CDR1 is SGHRS and CDR2 YFSETQ.

This chain links TRBV6-2 or TRBV6-3 with TRBJ1-6; 8 positions agree with TRBD1. This CDR3 is 15 amino acids long. CDR1 and CDR2 from the germline V gene are MNHEY and SVGEGT. V lost 4 bases to trimming and J lost 7 bases; unmatched junction nucleotides: 6. CDR3 residues: CASSSPGQGNSPLHF. DNA of the CDR3: TGTGCCAGCAGTTCACCCGGACAGGGAAATTCACCCCTCCACTTT.

The table lists this clonotype with many counts. The rearrangement joins TRBV6-5 to TRBJ2-7; D is possibly TRBD2 (5 bases). Trimming cost V 6 bases and J 6 bases, with 15 bases left between them. The CDR3 loop spans 13 amino acids. Germline values: CDR1 MNHEY, CDR2 SVGAGI. Here the CDR3 reads CASRYPGGGEQYF. CDR3 in DNA: TGTGCCAGCAGGTATCCCGGCGGAGGCGAGCAGTACTTC.

This clonotype was recorded many times. This chain joins TRBV27 and TRBJ2-3; tentatively, D is TRBD1 (5 bases). This CDR3 contains 13 residues. CDR1 is MNHEY, CDR2 SMNVEV, per germline (reference sequence). V lost 6 bases, J lost 0 bases, and 7 bases lay in between. CDR3 DNA: TGTGCCAGCAGGACAGTTAGCACAGATACGCAGTATTTT. Encoded protein: CASRTVSTDTQYF.

The rearrangement uses TRBV7-2 and TRBJ1-1; TRBD1 aligns across 7 bases. The CDR3 is 14 amino acids. Germline V gene lookup returns CDR1 SGHTA and CDR2 FQGNSA. V lost 5 bases, J lost 6 bases, and 9 bases stayed unmatched. In nucleotides, the CDR3 is TGTGCCAGCAGCCCTACTCCGGGACAGCCTGAAGCTTTCTTT. It translates to CASSPTPGQPEAFF.

The V and J genes are TRBV4-2 and TRBJ2-3; 13 bases agree with TRBD2. Germline V gene sequence: CDR1 LGHNA, CDR2 YNFKEQ. The J segment lost 4 bases and the V segment lost 1 base, leaving 5 bases of the junction unmatched. The CDR3 length is 17 residues. DNA for the CDR3: TGTGCCAGCAGCCAAGTGGAACTAGCGGGGGGGCCAGATACGCAGTATTTT. Encoded protein: CASSQVELAGGPDTQYF.

This clonotype has just a few counts. CDR3 DNA sequence: TGTGCCAGCAGCCCGGGACTAGCGGGGCTCCTGGGGGAGACCCAGTACTTC. Amino acids: CASSPGLAGLLGETQYF. The chain carries TRBV11-2 and TRBJ2-5, with 13 nucleotides matching TRBD2. V was clipped by 5 bases and J by 5 bases; unmatched bases: 11. Germline V gives CDR1 SGHAT, CDR2 FQNNGV. The CDR3 has 17 residues.

This clonotype showed up just a few times. The chain employs TRBV6-5 and TRBJ1-2; D is uncertain. Germline CDR1 and CDR2: MNHEY and SVGAGI. This CDR3 spans 14 amino acids. V was pared by 5 bases and J by 8 bases, with 18 bases between. The CDR3 sequence: CASSGTGTIVGYTF. CDR3 bases: TGTGCCAGCAGTGGAACCGGAACTATTGTAGGCTACACCTTC.

This clonotype was seen once. V gene TRBV12-3 or TRBV12-4 combines with J gene TRBJ2-3; D perhaps matches TRBD1 (6 bases). The V end lost 6 bases, the J end lost 6 bases, and 10 bases lay between the germline ends. This CDR3 spans 12 amino acids. The CDR3 DNA is TGTGCCAGCAGAGATGACAGGGATACGCAGTATTTT. Translated, it gives CASRDDRDTQYF.

The V and J genes are TRBV24-1 and TRBJ1-2; no definite D call. V gave up 4 bases and J gave up 0 bases, with 11 bases separating them. This CDR3 has 15 amino acids. CDR1 is KGHDR, CDR2 SFDVKD, per germline. The CDR3 loop is CATSDHTGTNYGYTF. CDR3 nucleotide sequence: TGTGCCACCAGTGACCACACGGGAACTAACTATGGCTACACCTTC.

The table lists this clonotype with a few counts. One end of the junction varies from germline; a read error may be responsible. The chain joins TRBV11-2 to TRBJ2-5, with D perhaps given as TRBD1 or TRBD2 (5 bases each). Germline V gene data show CDR1 as SGHAT and CDR2 as FQNNGV. The CDR3 loop spans 13 amino acids. In DNA, the CDR3 is TGTGCCAGCTGCTTGGGGGTCCAAGAGACCCAGTACTTC. The encoded protein is CASCLGVQETQYF.

Many counts were recorded for this clonotype. This sequence joins TRBV10-3 and TRBJ2-1; 11 positions match TRBD2. Germline CDR1 and CDR2: ENHRY and SYGVKD. The CDR3 totals 14 residues. Unmatched junction bases numbered 3, after V lost 2 bases and J lost 9 bases. The CDR3 DNA reads as TGTGCCATCAGTGAGAGCGGGACTAGCGGTGAGCAGTTCTTC. Residues: CAISESGTSGEQFF.

To note about this clonotype: The conserved final phenylalanine or tryptophan is absent from the CDR3, which likely points to a read error. This sequence joins TRBV5-1 and TRBJ2-1, with D unclear. CDR1 SGHRS and CDR2 YFSETQ come from the germline V gene. CDR3 length equals 15 residues. V shed 4 bases and J shed 5 bases, with 16 bases lying between them. CDR3 protein: CASSPPIVPHNEQFL. The CDR3 DNA reads TGCGCCAGCAGCCCGCCGATAGTCCCCCACAATGAGCAGTTCTTA.

This clonotype came up many times. The J gene is TRBJ2-1, the V gene TRBV14, with D maybe TRBD1 (6 bases). Per the germline V gene, CDR1 is SGHDN and CDR2 is FVKESK. Trimming removed 2 bases at V and 0 bases at J, with 8 bases between. The CDR3 sequence is 15 residues long. The CDR3 sequence: CASSQIQGSYNEQFF. The CDR3 DNA reads TGTGCCAGCAGCCAAATACAGGGCTCCTACAATGAGCAGTTCTTC.

The chain combines TRBV7-3 with TRBJ2-3; TRBD2 is a possible D gene (6 bases). The V gene lost 5 bases and the J gene lost 6 bases, with 15 bases spanning the gap. This CDR3 has 14 amino acids. The germline CDR1 and CDR2 sequences are SGHTA and FQGTGA. This chain's CDR3 is CASSIGGTVDTQYF. The DNA for the CDR3 is TGTGCCAGCAGCATAGGAGGGACGGTCGATACGCAGTATTTT.

The chain links TRBV5-1 to TRBJ2-1; D may be TRBD1 (5 bases). Germline CDR1 reads SGHRS; CDR2 reads YFSETQ. The CDR3 totals 14 residues. The V end was cut by 4 bases, the J end by 7 bases, with 15 bases between. CDR3: CASSLPLGRNEQFF. The CDR3, as DNA: TGCGCCAGCAGCCTCCCGTTGGGGCGGAATGAGCAGTTCTTC.

V usage is TRBV19 and J usage is TRBJ2-2, with TRBD2 matching over 8 bases. Trimming removed 4 bases from V and 0 bases from J; junction bases left unmatched: 1. Germline CDR1 is LNHDA and CDR2 is SQIVND (reference sequence). This CDR3 contains 15 residues. The CDR3 sequence: CASSTSGSNTGELFF. Written as DNA, the CDR3 is TGTGCCAGTAGTACTAGCGGGTCGAACACCGGGGAGCTGTTTTTT.

This clonotype was seen more than once but under ten times. The rearrangement joins TRBV7-9 to TRBJ1-4; 8 bases match TRBD1. Germline CDR1 is SEHNR and CDR2 is FQNEAQ (reference sequence). The CDR3 extends over 21 amino acids. The V gene end was trimmed by 3 bases and the J gene end by 0 bases; junction bases not matched to a gene: 18. The CDR3 region is CASSFLSGARDRSTTNEKLFF. Here the CDR3 DNA reads TGTGCCAGCAGCTTTTTATCCGGGGCCCGGGACAGGAGTACAACTAATGAAAAACTGTTTTTT.

There are a few counts of this clonotype. This chain joins TRBV5-1 and TRBJ2-3, with 12 bases aligning to TRBD2. Germline V CDR1 and CDR2: SGHRS, YFSETQ. V lost 2 bases and J lost 6; bases outside the gene matches: 7. This CDR3 is built from 16 residues. The CDR3 spells CASSLGLAGSSDTQYF. The CDR3 bases are TGCGCCAGCAGCTTAGGACTAGCGGGGAGTTCGGATACGCAGTATTTT.

This clonotype was counted only a few times. The rearrangement links TRBV10-3 to TRBJ1-2; maybe TRBD1 (5 bases). V lost 7 bases, J lost 5 bases, and 11 bases lay in between. Germline CDR1 is ENHRY and CDR2 is SYGVKD. The CDR3 has 12 residues. The CDR3 DNA sequence: TGTGCCATCACCCGGGACGGGTATGGCTACACCTTC. Translating gives CAITRDGYGYTF.

The CDR3 is CASRSVQGALRELFF. CDR3 nucleotides: TGCGCCAGCAGGTCGGTGCAGGGTGCTTTGAGGGAGCTGTTTTTT. The chain employs TRBV5-1 and TRBJ2-2, with a weak D call TRBD1 (5 bases). Trimming pared 5 bases from V and 9 bases from J, leaving 20 bases between. The germline CDR1 and CDR2 sequences are SGHRS and YFSETQ. This CDR3 contains 15 residues.

The chain uses TRBV4-2 and TRBJ2-5; unclear D gene. The DNA end lines up better with TRBJ2-1; the J call may be wrong. Looked up from germline, CDR1 is LGHNA and CDR2 is YNFKEQ. CDR3 length: 19 amino acids. The chain's CDR3 is CASSQASNFGVGSPNEQFF. Written as DNA, the CDR3 is TGTGCCAGCAGCCAAGCGTCTAACTTCGGAGTGGGCTCGCCAAATGAGCAGTTCTTC.

This sequence joins TRBV20-1 and TRBJ1-6; D is perhaps TRBD1 (5 bases). Germline V gene data show CDR1 as DFQATT and CDR2 as SNEGSKA (reference sequence). CDR3 length equals 13 residues. V lost 5 bases to trimming and J lost 14 bases, with 19 bases between them. This chain's CDR3 is CSALRTGLLTLHF. CDR3 nucleotides: TGCAGTGCTCTCCGGACGGGGCTGTTAACCCTCCACTTT.

There are a few counts of this clonotype. The chain has TRBV7-9 and TRBJ1-2; D gene uncertain. This CDR3 region has 16 residues. V was shortened by 2 bases and J by 0 bases, with 13 bases between the two germline ends. The germline CDR1 and CDR2 sequences are SEHNR and FQNEAQ (reference sequence). CDR3 bases: TGTGCCAGCAGCTTAAAGGTCTCAGAAACTAACTATGGCTACACCTTC. This encodes CASSLKVSETNYGYTF.